This paragraph covers one T cell receptor beta chain sequence. The record originates from a study of long-term antiretroviral therapy in people with HIV. The CDR3 is 13 residues long. Germline V lookup: CDR1 SNHLY, CDR2 FYNNEI. V lost 3 bases and J 5 bases, leaving 10 bases between the germline ends. Survey-level resolution applied to immunoSEQ assay v3.0. Repertoires were generated with immunoSEQ multiplex PCR, while TCRdb's copy carries only in-frame clones and drops some. The sample lists tens of thousands of clones; 82% were seen once. Every specimen provided 1-10 million cryopreserved PBMC before DNA extraction took place.

The receptor comes from a woman in her twenties or thirties with HIV. The sequenced sample was unsorted PBMCs, obtained 0.2 years after starting antiretroviral therapy. The rearrangement uses TRBV2 and TRBJ1-1; TRBD1 is a possible D gene (5 bases). The CDR3 DNA reads as TGTGCCAGCAGTGAGGCAGGGCATACTGAAGCTTTCTTT. It encodes CASSEAGHTEAFF.